This TCR beta chain was sequenced in a study of blood T cell repertoires in COVID-19. Study at large: T cells, B-cell-depleted T cells, or PBMCs supplied cDNA or gDNA.

The CDR3 loop spans 16 amino acids. Trimming took 5 bases from V and 0 from J, leaving 18 bases between them. Germline loops: CDR1 SGHNT, CDR2 YYREEE (reference sequence). Original data processing: The authors estimated nucleated cell counts from reference gene primer amplification. TCRdb's copy holds only in-frame clones and misses some; the assay was immunoSEQ multiplex PCR. That table gives V, J and clone size, and the DNA gave D and trimming. The sample holds roughly 150,000 clones, around four fifths seen once. This chain connects TRBV5-4 to TRBJ2-7; possibly TRBD1 for D (6 bases). The source material was peripheral blood. The clonotype comes from a woman over 75 with acute or convalescent COVID-19. The CDR3 loop is CASSSVGTLNSYEQYF. The CDR3, as DNA: TGTGCCAGCAGTTCTGTTGGGACACTTAACTCCTACGAGCAGTACTTC.